Presented here are 3 T cell receptor beta chains from one specimen sequenced in a study of T cell responses to AZD1222 COVID-19 vaccine. Some clones are missing from TCRdb's copy, which holds only in-frame ones; the method was immunoSEQ multiplex PCR. The sample records 55,000 to 90,000 clones, about four fifths being singletons. The sample was peripheral blood, taken on day 0 of AZD1222 vaccination. The receptors stem from an adult in good health.

The V gene is TRBV21-1, the J gene TRBJ2-7; no DNA check was done on the table's D call, TRBD2. TRBV21-1 is a known pseudogene. CDR3 length: 16 residues. The CDR3 loop is CASSKATTGVSYEQYF. DNA of the CDR3: TGTGCCAGCAGCAAAGCGACCACGGGAGTCTCCTACGAGCAGTACTTC.

V is TRBV24-1 and J is TRBJ1-5; D is unresolved. Looked up from germline, CDR1 is KGHDR and CDR2 is SFDVKD. The CDR3 has 14 amino acids. V was pared by 4 bases and J by 0 bases, with 6 bases between. The CDR3 DNA sequence: TGTGCCACCAGTGACCGGTATAGCAATCAGCCCCAGCATTTT. Its translation is CATSDRYSNQPQHF.

V and J are TRBV5-1 and TRBJ1-2, with a possible D match to TRBD1 (6 bases). V dropped 1 base and J dropped 0 bases, with 13 bases sitting between them. There are 16 residues in the CDR3. Germline CDR1 reads SGHRS; CDR2 reads YFSETQ. The CDR3 sequence: CASSLQGPYPNYGYTF. The CDR3 bases are TGCGCCAGCAGCTTGCAGGGGCCCTATCCTAACTATGGCTACACCTTC.